This TCR beta chain was sequenced for a study of CD8 T cells in Susac syndrome. RNA totalling 0.5 to 1 ug underwent reverse transcription with random hexamers. In TCRdb, the immunoSEQ multiplex PCR reads were re-called with MiXCR into one record per CDR3 protein. The sample holds about 150,000 distinct CDR3 sequences, roughly 95% seen once. The receptor comes from a human donor with multiple sclerosis. The material sequenced was CD8+ T cells from PBMCs.

The CDR3 nucleotides read TGCGCCAGCAGTCAATCGGAAAAAGAGACCCAGTACTTC. It is translated as CASSQSEKETQYF. J is TRBJ2-5 and V is TRBV23-1, with D uncertain. TRBV23-1 is classed as an ORF, of uncertain function. V dropped 0 bases and J dropped 3 bases, with 5 bases sitting between them. The CDR3 has 13 amino acids.